This TCR beta chain was recorded in a study of T cell responses to AZD1222 COVID-19 vaccine. Study information: It was second doses at about 4 or about 12 weeks that were pooled.

Worth noting for this clone: Its matching antigen is unknown.

CDR3 length: 14 amino acids. Trimming stripped 3 bases from V and 7 bases from J, with 14 bases between. Germline V lookup: CDR1 SGHRS, CDR2 YFSETQ. Sequencing used immunoSEQ multiplex PCR; TCRdb keeps in-frame clones, though not all of them. The sample holds 180,000 or so clones, roughly 94% seen once. Findings of the study overall: The peak T cell response came first, and repertoires were sampled only after it.

The sample in question was peripheral blood, obtained on day 0 of AZD1222 vaccination. The source is an adult in good health. V usage is TRBV5-1 and J usage is TRBJ2-4, with D perhaps being TRBD1 or TRBD2 (5 bases each). The CDR3 DNA sequence: TGCGCCAGCAGCTACCAGTCGGGGCGGAACATTCAGTACTTC. Its protein product is CASSYQSGRNIQYF. Based on the CDR3 plus reference TRBV5-1 and TRBJ2-4, the full variable domain is KAGVTQTPRYLIKTRGQQVTLSCSPISGHRSVSWYQQTPGQGLQFLFEYFSETQRNKGNFPGRFSGRQFSNSRSEMNVSTLELGDSALYLCASSYQSGRNIQYFGAGTRLSVL.